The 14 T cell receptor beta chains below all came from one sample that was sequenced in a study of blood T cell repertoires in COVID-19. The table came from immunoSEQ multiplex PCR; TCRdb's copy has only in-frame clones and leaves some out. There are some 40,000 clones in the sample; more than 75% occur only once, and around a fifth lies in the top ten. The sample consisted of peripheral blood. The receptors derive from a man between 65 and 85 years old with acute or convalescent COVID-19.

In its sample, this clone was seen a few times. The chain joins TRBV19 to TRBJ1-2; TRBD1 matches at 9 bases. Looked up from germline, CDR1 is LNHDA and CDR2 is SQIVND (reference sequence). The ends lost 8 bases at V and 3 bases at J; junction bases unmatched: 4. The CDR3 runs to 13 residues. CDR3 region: CASSTGGDYGYTF. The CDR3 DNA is TGTGCCAGTTCGACAGGGGGAGACTATGGCTACACCTTC.

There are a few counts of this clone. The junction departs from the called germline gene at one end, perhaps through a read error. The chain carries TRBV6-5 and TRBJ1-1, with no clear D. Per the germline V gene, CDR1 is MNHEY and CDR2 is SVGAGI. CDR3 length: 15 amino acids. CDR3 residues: CASSPGGGSNAEAFF. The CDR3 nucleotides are TGTGCCAGCTCCCCTGGTGGAGGGTCGAACGCTGAAGCTTTCTTT.

The CDR3 bases are TGTGCCAGCAGCTTAGTCGGATCTGCGGGAAAACTGTTTTTT. The encoded protein is CASSLVGSAGKLFF. V is TRBV7-2 and J is TRBJ1-4; D unresolved. The CDR3 loop spans 14 amino acids. CDR1 is SGHTA, CDR2 FQGNSA, per germline. V dropped 1 base and J dropped 10 bases, with 13 bases sitting between them.

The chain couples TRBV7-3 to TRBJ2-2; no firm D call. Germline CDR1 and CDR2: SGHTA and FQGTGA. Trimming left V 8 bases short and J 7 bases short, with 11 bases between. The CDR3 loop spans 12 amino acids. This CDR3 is CASRPENGELFF. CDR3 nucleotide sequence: TGTGCCAGCCGCCCGGAGAACGGGGAGCTGTTTTTT.

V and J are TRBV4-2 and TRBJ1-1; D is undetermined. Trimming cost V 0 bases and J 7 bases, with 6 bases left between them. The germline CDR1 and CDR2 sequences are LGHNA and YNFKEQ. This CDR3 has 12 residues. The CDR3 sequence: CASSQDTGEAFF. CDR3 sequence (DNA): TGTGCCAGCAGCCAAGATACGGGTGAAGCTTTCTTT.

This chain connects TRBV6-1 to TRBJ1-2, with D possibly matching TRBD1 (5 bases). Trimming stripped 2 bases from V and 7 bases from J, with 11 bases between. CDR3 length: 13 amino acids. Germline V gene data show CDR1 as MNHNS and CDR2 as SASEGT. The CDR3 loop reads CASSERGRGGYTF. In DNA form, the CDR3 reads TGTGCCAGCAGTGAAAGAGGGAGGGGTGGCTACACCTTC.

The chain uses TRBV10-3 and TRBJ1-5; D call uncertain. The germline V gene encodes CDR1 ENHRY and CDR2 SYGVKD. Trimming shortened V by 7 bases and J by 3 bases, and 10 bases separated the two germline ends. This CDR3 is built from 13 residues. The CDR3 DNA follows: TGTGCCATCACCGGAGGGTTCAATCAGCCCCAGCATTTT. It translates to CAITGGFNQPQHF.

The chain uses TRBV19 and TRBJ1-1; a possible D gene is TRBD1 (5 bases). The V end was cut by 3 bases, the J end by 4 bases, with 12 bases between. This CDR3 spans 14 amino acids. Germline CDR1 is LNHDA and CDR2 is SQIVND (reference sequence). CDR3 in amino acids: CASSILDRPTEAFF. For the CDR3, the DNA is TGTGCCAGTAGTATCCTTGACAGACCCACTGAAGCTTTCTTT.

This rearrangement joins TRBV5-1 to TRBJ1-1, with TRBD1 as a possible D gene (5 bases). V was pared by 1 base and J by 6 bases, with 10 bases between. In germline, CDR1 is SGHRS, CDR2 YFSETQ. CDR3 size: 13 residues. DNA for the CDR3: TGCGCCAGCAGCTTGACCGACAGAGCTGAAGCTTTCTTT. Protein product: CASSLTDRAEAFF.

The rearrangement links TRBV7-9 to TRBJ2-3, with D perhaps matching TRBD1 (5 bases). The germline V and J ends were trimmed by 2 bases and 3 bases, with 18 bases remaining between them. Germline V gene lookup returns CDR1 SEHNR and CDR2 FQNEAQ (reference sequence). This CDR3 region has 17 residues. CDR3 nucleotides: TGTGCCAGCAGCTTACCCACCAGGGAAATTGATACAGATACGCAGTATTTT. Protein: CASSLPTREIDTDTQYF.

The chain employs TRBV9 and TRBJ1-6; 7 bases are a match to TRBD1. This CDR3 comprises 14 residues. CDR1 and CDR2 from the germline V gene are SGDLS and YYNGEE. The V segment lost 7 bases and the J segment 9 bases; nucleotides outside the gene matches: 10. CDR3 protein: CASGTRQGGSPLHF. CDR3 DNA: TGTGCCAGCGGAACTAGACAGGGAGGTTCACCCCTCCACTTT.

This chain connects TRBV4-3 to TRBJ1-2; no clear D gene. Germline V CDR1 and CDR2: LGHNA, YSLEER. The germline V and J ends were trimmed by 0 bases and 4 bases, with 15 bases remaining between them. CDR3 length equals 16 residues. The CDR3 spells CASSQDLAGVGYGYTF. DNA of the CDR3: TGCGCCAGCAGCCAAGATCTAGCGGGAGTTGGCTATGGCTACACCTTC.

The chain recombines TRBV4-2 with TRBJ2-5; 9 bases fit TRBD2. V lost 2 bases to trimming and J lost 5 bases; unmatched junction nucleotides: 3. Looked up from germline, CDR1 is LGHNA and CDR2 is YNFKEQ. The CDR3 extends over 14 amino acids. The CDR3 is CASSQTGLAETQYF. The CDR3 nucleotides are TGTGCCAGCAGCCAAACAGGACTAGCGGAGACCCAGTACTTC.

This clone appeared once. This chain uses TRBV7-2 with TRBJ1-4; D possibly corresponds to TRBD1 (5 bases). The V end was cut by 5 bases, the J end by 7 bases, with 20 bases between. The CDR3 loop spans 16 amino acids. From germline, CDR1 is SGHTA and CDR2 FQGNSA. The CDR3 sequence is CASSPVGGAGGEKLFF. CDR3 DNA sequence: TGTGCCAGCAGCCCAGTCGGGGGAGCGGGGGGTGAAAAACTGTTTTTT.